This T cell receptor beta chain appears in the sequencing data of a study of blood T cell repertoires in COVID-19 (dated by TCRdb to about 2020). General notes on the study: Samples covering the acute and convalescent phases of COVID-19 were provided by collaborators in the United States, Italy and Spain. The repertoires were released in a freely available public database intended as a resource for research on the immune response to SARS-CoV-2. The prospective study material was composed of cDNA or gDNA derived from T cells, B-cell-depleted T cells, or PBMCs. Samples came from the ongoing ImmuneRACE study (first 160 participants) plus 1,254 subjects from 6 global collaborators. Nearly every sample came with metadata listing a de-identified subject ID, COVID-19 status, age in years and sex. Subjects who had been exposed to COVID-19, were actively infected with it, or had recovered from it provided the deeply sampled blood TCRbeta repertoires that made up the dataset. HLA class I and class II types, where available, came from metadata supplied by the sample provider rather than from assay-based typing. The paper as a whole reports these results and caveats: How much clinical and demographic metadata was included differed by source and by participant, and the metadata was provided uncurated.

TCRbeta CDR3 regions were amplified from genomic DNA using the immunoSEQ Assay, a bias-controlled multiplex PCR. In the paper's pipeline: The number of nucleated cells in each sample was estimated from the amplification of reference gene primers within the assay. To quantify the absolute abundance of each unique TCRbeta CDR3 rearrangement, sequence reads were collapsed and filtered. For each sample, productive Simpson clonality was calculated by taking the square root of Simpson's diversity index across productive rearrangements. TCRdb obtained this table from immuneACCESS and retained in-frame rearrangements with V and J assigned. These tables miss some clones; where compared with another copy, unresolved V genes account for less than half of the shortfall, and the remainder is unexplained. That table supplies the V and J calls and clone size; D and trimming were determined from the DNA. The table for this sample lists about 170,000 clones; 85% of them were counted only once. The top ten constitute 7.5% to 10% of the sample.

At one collaborating source in Seattle, patients were enrolled during active infection and were followed longitudinally through the course of disease. Each collaborating institution followed its own protocols to collect whole blood in K2EDTA tubes. Collaborator samples were shipped for TCRbeta analysis as frozen whole blood, isolated PBMCs, or DNA extracted from either sample type. About this clone itself: Its antigen specificity is not known. No much larger clone is present one base from it, and per-base qualities are unavailable.

The receptor comes from a woman over 75 with COVID-19, enrolled during active disease. The sample taken for sequencing was peripheral blood.

The DNA sequence is as follows: TGTGCCAGCAGCACTGGTAGGAGGGCCGATGAGCAGTTCTTC. Its amino acids are CASSTGRRADEQFF. The chain links TRBV3-1 (or the pseudogene TRBV3-2) with TRBJ2-1; TRBD2 is perhaps the D gene, given 6 matching bases. At the junction V is shortened by 5 bases and J by 8 bases, with 16 bases in between. The germline V gene (reference sequence) yields LGHDT for CDR1 and YNNKEL for CDR2. The CDR3, from cysteine to phenylalanine, totals 14 residues. Just the 42-base CDR3 DNA is kept, in frame starting at base 1.